This TCR beta chain was sequenced during a study of regulatory T cells in long-lasting Graves disease. Findings and limits, study-wide: Persistent patients shared more public clonotypes (approximately 2,800) than new patients (approximately 1,000). Graves' patients with persistent disease showed TCR diversity lower than patients newly diagnosed.

Building of the TCR beta libraries involved iRepertoire HTBI primers and Arm-PCR of CDR3 regions. TCRdb re-called the multiplex PCR reads with MiXCR, one entry per CDR3 protein. Here the sample spans approximately 290,000 distinct CDR3 sequences, around 21% being singletons. Time point noted: persistent/refractory GD, antithyroid drugs over 5 years with positive TRAb. Following extraction of RNA from PBMCs, that RNA was used to make the TCR library. Diagnoses of Graves' disease were made by American Thyroid Association guidelines. In this sample, this clonotype turned up a few times. The antigen is unknown. The CDR3 spans 15 residues. J lost 3 bases, V lost 5 bases, and 7 bases had no gene match.

Sequences were derived from peripheral blood mononuclear cells (PBMCs), sampled when the disease was refractory, from a patient treated with antithyroid drugs. The J gene is TRBJ1-1, the V gene TRBV12-3 or TRBV12-4; 9 nucleotides match TRBD1. The receptor's source is a female donor with Graves disease. The CDR3 region is CASSPQGARHTEAFF. The CDR3 nucleotides read TGTGCCAGCAGTCCACAGGGGGCGCGTCACACTGAAGCTTTCTTT.